This TCR beta chain emerged from a study of shared clonotypes between healthy human individuals. About the study: The donor pool was made up of a couple of women and three men aged 18 to 49. Every donor yielded three CD4 naive, three CD4 memory, two CD8 naive and one CD8 memory plate.

The naive CD8 subset, CD45RO-negative cells positively selected for CCR7, excluded terminally differentiated effector memory CD45RA+ cells. Donors included only healthy HIV-negative adults lacking recent acute infections or vaccinations. TCRdb keeps only in-frame clones here, not all; method: immunoSEQ multiplex PCR. The sample has around 2.1 million clones, around 93% seen once; the top ten hold roughly 1.7%. Study-wide results and limits: Donor scarcity curtailed the genetic and exposure-history diversity represented herein.

The ends were cut back, 3 bases at V and 2 bases at J, with 14 bases in the middle. Germline-derived CDR1 and CDR2 are MNHEY and SMNVEV (reference sequence). The CDR3 has 15 residues. Concerning this clone: Its antigen is unknown.

The V and J genes are TRBV27 and TRBJ2-7; D is possibly TRBD2 (6 bases). Sequencing was done on a sample of naive CD8+ T cells from PBMCs. This receptor was taken from a man aged 18 to 30 in good health. Some clones in this sample may be carry-over from other donors' samples. This CDR3 reads CASSFGSGGAYEQYF. The CDR3 DNA reads as TGTGCCAGCAGTTTTGGTAGCGGAGGGGCCTACGAGCAGTACTTC.